This T cell receptor beta chain comes out of a study of blood T cells in healthy people across ages. The people who gave samples were healthy Caucasians from Russia, aged about 6 to 100. The germline V gene has CDR1 LGHNA and CDR2 YSLEER. The CDR3 has 15 residues. Trimming left V 1 base short and J 3 bases short, with 9 bases between. Next came a second PCR, run for about 7 to 12 cycles, which used a sample-barcoded 5' primer along with a J-beta primer mix. TCRdb reanalysed the 5' RACE reads using MiXCR and keeps one entry per CDR3 protein. The sample yields nearly 800,000 distinct CDR3 sequences, roughly 25% seen once. The sample was also reused in another study, on T cells of mothers and their children.

This chain joins TRBV4-3 and TRBJ1-4; D not certain. The sequenced material came from blood. The sequence derives from a boy aged 10-17 years in good health. As DNA, the CDR3 is TGCGCCAGCAGCCAAGTGGGCTGGTCTAATGAAAAACTGTTTTTT. Its protein is CASSQVGWSNEKLFF.